These T cell receptor beta chains were read from a single sample in a study of cytomegalovirus exposure and HLA in healthy donors. The data were produced by immunoSEQ multiplex PCR, yet TCRdb's version contains in-frame clones alone and is incomplete. The repertoire consists of about 130,000 clones, with roughly 70% occurring once and the leading ten covering roughly 3.1%. Source material: PBMCs. The receptors stem from a man aged 30 to 39 in good health and CMV-seronegative. The CDR3 runs from the conserved cysteine through the conserved F or W. The D gene is left open where the match is weak. A row's size may be missing; if present it is once, few, many or a size class.

clone_size	d_call	v_call	j_call	cdr3_nt	cdr3_aa
.	.	TRBV15	TRBJ1-3	TGTGCCACCAGCAGAGACCCCCAGGGGTCTGGAAACACCATATATTTT	CATSRDPQGSGNTIYF
few	TRBD1	TRBV25-1	TRBJ1-5	TGTGCCAGCAGTGACAGGGGGAGCAATCAGCCCCAGCATTTT	CASSDRGSNQPQHF
.	.	TRBV28	TRBJ1-2	TGTGCCAGCAGTCTTCCTTCCCGGACAGTTCGGGGCGGCTACACCTTC	CASSLPSRTVRGGYTF
.	.	TRBV2	TRBJ2-7	TGTGCCAGCAGTGATGGGGGGGGCGGAAGATACGAGCAGTACTTC	CASSDGGGGRYEQYF
few	TRBD1	TRBV9	TRBJ1-1	TGTGCCAGCAGCGTAGGGGCCGGGACAGTCAACACTGAAGCTTTCTTT	CASSVGAGTVNTEAFF
once	.	TRBV27	TRBJ2-7	TGTGCCAGCAGTTTATCAGCTAGTCACGAGCAGTACTTC	CASSLSASHEQYF
.	TRBD1	TRBV7-2	TRBJ1-2	TGTGCCAGCAGGCTAGCTACAGGGGTTTTTTATGGCTACACCTTC	CASRLATGVFYGYTF
.	TRBD1	TRBV10-3	TRBJ2-1	TGTGCCATCAGAACCGACAGGGGAGAGGACAATGAGCAGTTCTTC	CAIRTDRGEDNEQFF
.	.	TRBV28	TRBJ1-4	TGTGCCAGCAGTTCGACAGGAAATGAAAAACTGTTTTTT	CASSSTGNEKLFF
few	.	TRBV10-3	TRBJ1-4	TGTGCCATCAGTGAAAACCCGGGTGCAACTAATGAAAAACTGTTTTTT	CAISENPGATNEKLFF
.	TRBD2	TRBV6-5	TRBJ2-7	TGTGCCAGCAGACGATCGCGGGGGGGCTACGAGCAGTACTTC	CASRRSRGGYEQYF
once	.	TRBV6-5	TRBJ1-5	TGTGCCAGCGCCTTTGGAGATAGCAATCAGCCCCAGCATTTT	CASAFGDSNQPQHF
.	.	TRBV6-6	TRBJ1-1	TGTGCCAGCAGTAGGCCCAACAGGGCTTACACTGAAGCTTTCTTT	CASSRPNRAYTEAFF
.	TRBD2	TRBV6-5	TRBJ2-1	TGTGCCAGCAGTTATGACGGGGGGGGATACGATGAGCAGTTCTTC	CASSYDGGGYDEQFF
.	TRBD2	TRBV4-1	TRBJ2-3	TGCGCCAGCAGCCATTTTCGGGAGGTAGAAGATACGCAGTATTTT	CASSHFREVEDTQYF
.	.	TRBV6-6	TRBJ2-5	TGTGCCAGCAGTACAGGGAGGGTCGGGACCCAGTACTTC	CASSTGRVGTQYF
.	.	TRBV30	TRBJ1-2	TGTGCCTGGAGGGCCGTTTTCTATGGCTACACCTTC	CAWRAVFYGYTF
.	.	TRBV23-1	TRBJ2-5	TGCGCCAGCAGTCCCAGTGTCGAGACCCAGTACTTC	CASSPSVETQYF
.	TRBD1	TRBV19	TRBJ1-5	TGTGCCAGTAGTGCTTGGACAGGGCAAGAGCAGCCCCAGCATTTT	CASSAWTGQEQPQHF
.	.	TRBV19	TRBJ1-5	TGTGCCAGTAGTGATAGGGGCCTCTATAGCAATCAGCCCCAGCATTTT	CASSDRGLYSNQPQHF
.	.	TRBV7-2	TRBJ2-5	TGTGCCAGCAGCCCCCGTGAGACCCAGTACTTC	CASSPRETQYF
few	TRBD2	TRBV6-6	TRBJ2-7	TGTGCCAGCAGAAAGACCGGGACTAGGGACGAGCAGTACTTC	CASRKTGTRDEQYF